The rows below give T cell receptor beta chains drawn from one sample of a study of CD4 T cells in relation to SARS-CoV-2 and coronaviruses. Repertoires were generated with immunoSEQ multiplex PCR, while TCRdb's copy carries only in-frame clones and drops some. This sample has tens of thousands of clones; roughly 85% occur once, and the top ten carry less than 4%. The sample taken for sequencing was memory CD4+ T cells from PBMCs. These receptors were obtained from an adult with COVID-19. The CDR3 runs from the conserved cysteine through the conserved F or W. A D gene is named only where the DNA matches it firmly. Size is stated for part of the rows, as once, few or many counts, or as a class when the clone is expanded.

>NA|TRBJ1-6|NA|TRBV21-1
TGTGCCAGCAGCATTGGACAGGGTTTTAGCTCCTATAATTCACCCCTCCACTTT
CASSIGQGFSSYNSPLHF
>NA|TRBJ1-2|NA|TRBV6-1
TGTGCCAGCAGTGAATACCGGCAGGGTAACTATGGCTACACCTTC
CASSEYRQGNYGYTF
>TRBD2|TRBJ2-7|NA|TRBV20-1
TGCAGTGCTAGTTTCGGCCTAGCGGGAGCCTACGAGCAGTACTTC
CSASFGLAGAYEQYF
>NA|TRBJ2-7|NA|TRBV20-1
TGCAGTGCTTCCGACAGAAGACAGTACTTC
CSASDRRQYF
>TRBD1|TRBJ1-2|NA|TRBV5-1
TGCGCCAGCAGTCTGGACAGGGCATATGGCTACACCTTC
CASSLDRAYGYTF
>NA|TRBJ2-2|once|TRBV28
TGTGCCAGCAGTTGGGGGCGGACCGGGGAGCTGTTTTTT
CASSWGRTGELFF
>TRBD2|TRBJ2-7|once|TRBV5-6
TGTGCCAGCAGCCCCCCCCGAGCGGGAGGGAGAGAGCAGTACTTC
CASSPPRAGGREQYF
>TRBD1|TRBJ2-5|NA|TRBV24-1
TGTGCCACCAGTGACACAGGACAGGAAGAGACCCAGTACTTC
CATSDTGQEETQYF
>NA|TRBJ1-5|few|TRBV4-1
TGCGCCAGCAGCCAAGATCTTGAGGGGATTAGCAATCAGCCCCAGCATTTT
CASSQDLEGISNQPQHF
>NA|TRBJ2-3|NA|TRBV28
TGTGCCAGCAGGATCGGCGGGAGCACAGATACGCAGTATTTT
CASRIGGSTDTQYF
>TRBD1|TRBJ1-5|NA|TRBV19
TGTGCCAGTAGTCCCCTAGGACAGGGGTCCAGTCAGCCCCAGCATTTT
CASSPLGQGSSQPQHF
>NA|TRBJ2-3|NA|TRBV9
TGTGCCAGCGGGGGGAGTGCAGATACGCAGTATTTT
CASGGSADTQYF
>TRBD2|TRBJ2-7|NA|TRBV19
TGTGCCAGTTGCCCAGCGGGGGGCTACGAGCAGTACTTC
CASCPAGGYEQYF
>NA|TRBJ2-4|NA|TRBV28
TGTGCCAGCAGGGGGACAGCCAAAAACATTCAGTACTTC
CASRGTAKNIQYF
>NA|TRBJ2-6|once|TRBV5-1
TGCGCCAGCAGGGAAACGCTTACTTTCTCTGGGGCCAACGTCCTGACTTTC
CASRETLTFSGANVLTF
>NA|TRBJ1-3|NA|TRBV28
TGTGCCAGCAGTTACCACAGGAGATACAACTCTGGAAACACCATATATTTT
CASSYHRRYNSGNTIYF
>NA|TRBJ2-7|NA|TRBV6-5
TGTGCCAGCAGACCGAGTTTTTTCTCCTACGAGCAGTACTTC
CASRPSFFSYEQYF
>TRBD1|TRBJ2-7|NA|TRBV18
TGTGCCAGCTCACCAACACTTTATATCGGGACAGGGAGCGGGTACGAGCAGTACTTC
CASSPTLYIGTGSGYEQYF
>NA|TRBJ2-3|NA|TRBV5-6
TGTGCCAGCAGCTTCTATACCACAGATACGCAGTATTTT
CASSFYTTDTQYF
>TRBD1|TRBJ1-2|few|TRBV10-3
TGTGCCATCAGCACCGGGACAGGGAGGCTAGGCTACACCTTC
CAISTGTGRLGYTF
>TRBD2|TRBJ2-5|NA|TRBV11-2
TGTGCCAGCAGCTCTAGCGGCCCCGGGGTGACCCAGTACTTC
CASSSSGPGVTQYF
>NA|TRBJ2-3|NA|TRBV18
TGTGCCAGCTCACCAGGGGTCGGTACAGATACGCAGTATTTT
CASSPGVGTDTQYF
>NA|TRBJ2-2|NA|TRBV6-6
TGTGCCAGCACCGCAACAGGGACCGGGGAGCTGTTTTTT
CASTATGTGELFF
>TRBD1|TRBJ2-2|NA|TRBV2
TGTGCCAGCAGACGGACAGGGCAAAGCACCGGGGAGCTGTTTTTT
CASRRTGQSTGELFF
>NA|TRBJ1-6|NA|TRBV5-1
TGCGCCAGCAGCTTGGCCTTTAATTCACCCCTCCACTTT
CASSLAFNSPLHF
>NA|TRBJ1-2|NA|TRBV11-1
TGTGCCAGCAGCCCCGCTTTTGGGGGGAACTATGGCTACACCTTC
CASSPAFGGNYGYTF
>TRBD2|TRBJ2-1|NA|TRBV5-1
TGCGCCAGCAGCCCATTAGCGGGAGTAGATGAGCAGTTCTTC
CASSPLAGVDEQFF
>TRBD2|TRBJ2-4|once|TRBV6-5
TGTGCCAGCAGTACGGGGGGGCTAGCCAAAAACATTCAGTACTTC
CASSTGGLAKNIQYF
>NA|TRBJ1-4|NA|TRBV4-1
TGCGCCAGCAGCCCATCAAGCGAGGGTTGGGGGAGGGTGAGTGAAAAACTGTTTTTT
CASSPSSEGWGRVSEKLFF
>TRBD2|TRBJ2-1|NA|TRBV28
TGTGCCAGCAGTGTCGGACTAGCGGGAGGGAATGAGCAGTTCTTC
CASSVGLAGGNEQFF
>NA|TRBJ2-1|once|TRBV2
TGTGCCAGCAGGCTAGAAGCCTACAATGAGCAGTTCTTC
CASRLEAYNEQFF
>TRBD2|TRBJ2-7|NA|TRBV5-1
TGCGCCAGCAGCCTTCGGACTAGCGGGTCCTACGAGCAGTACTTC
CASSLRTSGSYEQYF
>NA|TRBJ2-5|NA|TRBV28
TGTGCCAGCAGTCCCCGGACCCCCCCCCTGGCCCAGTACTTC
CASSPRTPPLAQYF
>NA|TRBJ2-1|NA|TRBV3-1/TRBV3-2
TGTGCCAGCAGCCAAGGGAGACTGTCCTACAATGAGCAGTTCTTC
CASSQGRLSYNEQFF
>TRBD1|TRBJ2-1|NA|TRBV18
TGTGCCAGCTCACCAGTTGGGACAGGGGCGAACAATGAGCAGTTCTTC
CASSPVGTGANNEQFF